This T cell receptor beta chain was recovered during a study of blood T cell repertoires in COVID-19. Study overall: Both acute and convalescent COVID-19 samples were obtained from the United States, Italy and Spain. T cells, B-cell-depleted T cells, or PBMCs provided the cDNA or gDNA that served as material.

Germline V gene sequence: CDR1 LNHDA, CDR2 SQIVND (reference sequence). V dropped 9 bases and J dropped 7; count of bases not matched to a gene: 10. CDR3 length equals 14 residues. Authors' methods: Estimation of nucleated cell counts relied on the amplification of reference gene primers. Only in-frame clones appear in the TCRdb table, and some are missing; sequencing was by immunoSEQ multiplex PCR. V, J and clone size derive from that table, while D and trimming were established from the DNA sequence. Of some 190,000 clones in the sample, about 85% were seen once. The chain couples TRBV19 to TRBJ1-4; 8 bases are a match to TRBD1. Input material: peripheral blood. The TCR originated in a woman older than 75 with acute or convalescent COVID-19. CDR3 region: CASEDRAIFEKLFF. CDR3 in DNA: TGTGCCAGCGAGGACAGGGCCATTTTTGAAAAACTGTTTTTT. Combining the CDR3 with reference TRBV19 and TRBJ1-4 gives the whole variable domain DGGITQSPKYLFRKEGQNVTLSCEQNLNHDAMYWYRQDPGQGLRLIYYSQIVNDFQKGDIAEGYSVSREKKESFPLTVTSAQKNPTAFYLCASEDRAIFEKLFFGSGTQLSVL.